Given below is one T cell receptor beta chain in context. Profiling relied on immunoSEQ multiplex PCR, and the TCRdb table lists in-frame clones only, not all of them. The sample has 650,000 to 950,000 clones, 70% to 90% seen once. This sample is drawn from a study of shared T cell receptors in the human thymus. CDR3 length equals 14 residues. V gave up 5 bases and J gave up 9 bases, with 15 bases separating them. CDR1 is SGHDT, CDR2 YYEEEE, per germline. The sample also formed part of further work on human thymus T cells. From that study: Donors were healthy Finnish infants having corrective surgery for congenital heart defects. Thymus was obtained from resections taken during corrective heart surgery. Thymic and blood repertoires showed apparently biased V and J gene usage. Related work showed strongly overlapping thymic repertoires across unrelated individuals.

The clonotype originates from a girl younger than two with a congenital heart defect. The V and J genes are TRBV5-6 and TRBJ1-6; the D gene is possibly TRBD1 (5 bases). Source material: thymocytes. The CDR3 coding sequence is TGTGCCAGCAGACGGCCTGGCGGGGGTTCACCCCTCCACTTT. Its protein product is CASRRPGGGSPLHF.